This is a list of T cell receptor beta chains from one sample in a study of T cell repertoires in cytomegalovirus infection. Each CDR3 protein gets one entry after TCRdb re-called the reads with MiXCR. The table has about 220,000 distinct CDR3 sequences, around two fifths seen once. For these receptors, no antigen is known. Here the sequenced sample was CD8+ T cells from cultured PBMCs, taken from culture after CMV antigen stimulation. The receptors stem from a human donor in good health (CMV status not recorded). Some clones in this sample may be carry-over from other donors' samples. Each CDR3 is given with its conserved first and last residue. A D gene is named only where the DNA matches it firmly. Clone size is given for some rows only: seen once, a few or many times, or a class if the clone is expanded.

>TRBV5-1|TRBD1|.|TRBJ1-2
TGCGCCAGCAGCTTGGCCCCTCGGACAGGGGTGAACTATGGCTACACCTTC
CASSLAPRTGVNYGYTF
>TRBV7-9|TRBD2|few|TRBJ2-5
TGTGCCAGCAGGGAAGCGGGACCCCAAGAGACCCAGTACTTC
CASREAGPQETQYF
>TRBV19|TRBD1|.|TRBJ2-7
TGTGCCAGTAGGACCGGGACAGGGTCCTACGAGCAGTACTTC
CASRTGTGSYEQYF
>TRBV7-6|.|.|TRBJ2-5
TGTGCCAGCAGCTTAGCCGCACAGGGAGGAGAGACCCAGTACTTC
CASSLAAQGGETQYF
>TRBV10-3|.|few|TRBJ2-1
TGTGCCATCAGTGAAGGTCAGCCAAAATACAATGAGCAGTTCTTC
CAISEGQPKYNEQFF
>TRBV2|TRBD2|.|TRBJ2-1
TGTGCCAGCAGCAAGGGAGGGTATTACAATGAGCAGTTCTTC
CASSKGGYYNEQFF
>TRBV27|.|.|TRBJ2-6
TGTGCCAGCAGTTTATCGGGCAGGGGATACTCTGGGGCCAACGTCCTGACTTTC
CASSLSGRGYSGANVLTF
>TRBV19|TRBD2|.|TRBJ2-7
TGTGCCAGTAGTACCCTAGCGGGGGGAGCCTACGAGCAGTACTTC
CASSTLAGGAYEQYF
>TRBV30|.|few|TRBJ2-6
TGTGCCTCGAAGGCGGCCTCTGGGGCCAACGTCCTGACTTTC
CASKAASGANVLTF
>TRBV6-1|TRBD1|many|TRBJ1-2
TGTGCCAGCAGTGACCGGGACAGGGGCCTCTATGGCTACACCTTC
CASSDRDRGLYGYTF
>TRBV4-1|.|few|TRBJ2-2
TGCGCCAGCAGCCAAGGACAAGGTGGTAACACCGGGGAGCTGTTTTTT
CASSQGQGGNTGELFF
>TRBV7-2|.|many|TRBJ2-2
TGTGCCAGCAGCTTTAGGGCCCCGACCGGGGAGCTGTTTTTT
CASSFRAPTGELFF
>TRBV12-3/TRBV12-4|TRBD1|many|TRBJ1-1
TGTGCCAGCAGCCGTGACAGGGCAACTTTCTTT
CASSRDRATFF
>TRBV5-5|TRBD2|.|TRBJ2-4
TGTGCAAGCAGTCGGACTAGCGGGGGAATCGGAGACATTAAGTACTTC
CASSRTSGGIGDIKYF
>TRBV19|TRBD1|.|TRBJ1-2
TGTGCCAGTAGTGACAGGGGAGGTAATGGCTACACCTTC
CASSDRGGNGYTF
>TRBV4-1|.|few|TRBJ2-1
TGCGCCAGCAGCCGGGGGTTGGGGGCCGGTGAGCAGTTCTTC
CASSRGLGAGEQFF
>TRBV7-6|.|.|TRBJ2-5
TGTGCCAGCAGCTTACTCTCCCAAGAGACCCAGTACTTC
CASSLLSQETQYF
>TRBV7-4|TRBD1|.|TRBJ1-4
TGTGCCAGCAGCTTAGCCGACAGGGTAGATGAAAAACTGTTTTTT
CASSLADRVDEKLFF
>TRBV14|.|.|TRBJ2-2
TGTGCCAGCAGCGTCACAGGAATCTCCGGGGAGCTGTTTTTT
CASSVTGISGELFF
>TRBV7-3|.|.|TRBJ2-1
TGTGCCAGCAGCTTAGGATTCGGGGGTCCTCAGTTCTTC
CASSLGFGGPQFF
>TRBV11-2|TRBD1|.|TRBJ2-7
TGTGCCAGCAGCTTAGGGACAGGTTTTTGGGAGCAGTACTTC
CASSLGTGFWEQYF
>TRBV7-2|.|.|TRBJ2-2
TGTGCCAGCAGCCCGGGGCTGGACAGATTACCCGGGGAGCTGTTTTTT
CASSPGLDRLPGELFF
>TRBV7-2|TRBD2|many|TRBJ2-7
TGTGCCAGCAGGCTGACTAGCGGGAGTAGCTACGAGCAGTACTTC
CASRLTSGSSYEQYF
>TRBV7-8|TRBD1|many|TRBJ1-1
TGTGCCAGCAGCAGCAGACAGGGAATGAACACTGAAGCTTTCTTT
CASSSRQGMNTEAFF
>TRBV6-6|.|.|TRBJ2-7
TGTGCCAGCAGTTACCGCCCCACCCCTGAGAACGAGCAGTACTTC
CASSYRPTPENEQYF
>TRBV7-9|TRBD1|.|TRBJ2-7
TGTGCCAGCAGCTTAGCCTGGGACAGGAGGAGTGAGCAGTACTTC
CASSLAWDRRSEQYF
>TRBV11-2|.|few|TRBJ2-2
TGTGCCAGCAGCTTCGGAACGAACACCGGGGAGCTGTTTTTT
CASSFGTNTGELFF
>TRBV7-3|TRBD1|.|TRBJ1-5
TGTGCAAGCAGTTTCGGACAGGGTTTTTATATTCAGCCCCAGCATTTT
CASSFGQGFYIQPQHF
>TRBV28|.|once|TRBJ2-1
TGTGCCAGCGCCTCGACGGGCGCGGGCTACAATGAGCAGTTCTTC
CASASTGAGYNEQFF
>TRBV15|.|.|TRBJ2-7
TGTGCCACCAGCGGGAGACAGGACCCCTACGTGGAGCAGTACTTC
CATSGRQDPYVEQYF
>TRBV2|.|.|TRBJ2-7
TGTGCCAGCAGTGACGGGCGGGATTACGAGCAGTACTTC
CASSDGRDYEQYF
>TRBV7-2|.|.|TRBJ2-5
TGTGCCAGCAGCTTAGAGACACTTGAGGGGGAGACCCAGTACTTC
CASSLETLEGETQYF
>TRBV7-2|.|.|TRBJ2-7
TGTGGCAGCAGCTTGACCCTCTCCTACGAGCAGTACTTC
CGSSLTLSYEQYF
>TRBV11-2|TRBD2|few|TRBJ2-2
TGTGCCAGCTCAGCTAGCGGGGGGGCCGGGGAGCTGTTTTTT
CASSASGGAGELFF
>TRBV6-1|TRBD2|few|TRBJ2-1
TGTGCCAGCCGACTAGCGGGGGAGTCCTACAATGAGCAGTTCTTC
CASRLAGESYNEQFF
>TRBV27|.|few|TRBJ1-3
TGTGCCAGCAGCCAAGGAAGCTCTGGAAACACCATATATTTT
CASSQGSSGNTIYF
>TRBV19|TRBD2|.|TRBJ2-1
TGTGCCAGTTGGGGACTAGCGAGCTCCTACAATGAGCAGTTCTTC
CASWGLASSYNEQFF
>TRBV6-1|.|.|TRBJ2-2
TGTGCCAGCAGCGTGGATCAGAGGGTCACCGGGGAGCTGTTTTTT
CASSVDQRVTGELFF
>TRBV5-6|TRBD1|.|TRBJ2-1
TGTGCCAGCAGCTCGGATGGGACAGCTCACTACAATGAGCAGTTCTTC
CASSSDGTAHYNEQFF
>TRBV12-3/TRBV12-4|.|.|TRBJ2-7
TGTGCCAGCAGTCAAGGGAACCCCCACGAGCAGTACTTC
CASSQGNPHEQYF
>TRBV28|TRBD1|.|TRBJ1-2
TGTGCCAGCAGCCGTTGGACAGGGGATAACTATGGCTACACCTTC
CASSRWTGDNYGYTF
>TRBV12-3/TRBV12-4|.|.|TRBJ2-7
TGTGCCAGCAGTTTTGGTGGGGGCGACGAGCAGTACTTC
CASSFGGGDEQYF
>TRBV27|TRBD2|.|TRBJ2-1
TGTGCCAGCAGTTTTTCGGGAGGGGAGGTGGGTAATGAGCAGTTCTTC
CASSFSGGEVGNEQFF
>TRBV11-2|.|.|TRBJ2-3
TGTGCCAGCAGAAAACGGGGTTACACAGATACGCAGTATTTT
CASRKRGYTDTQYF
>TRBV7-2|.|few|TRBJ2-7
TGTGCCAGCAGCCTCCCTGGGACTTTTCTCGAGCAGTACTTC
CASSLPGTFLEQYF
>TRBV15|TRBD2|many|TRBJ2-1
TGTGCCACCAGCGGCGGGACTAGCGGTGCCTACAATGAGCAGTTCTTC
CATSGGTSGAYNEQFF
>TRBV11-2|.|few|TRBJ1-1
TGTGCCAGCAGCTTAGGAACGACCCGTGAAGCTTTCTTT
CASSLGTTREAFF
>TRBV7-6|TRBD2|few|TRBJ2-7
TGTGCCAGCGTTAGCGGGAGTAAGTCCTACGAGCAGTACTTC
CASVSGSKSYEQYF
>TRBV18|.|many|TRBJ2-2
TGTGCCAGCTCACCACCGGTTACCGGGGAGCTGTTTTTT
CASSPPVTGELFF
>TRBV11-2|TRBD1|.|TRBJ2-1
TGTGCCAGCAGCTTGTGGGACAGGGGCAAGAATGAGCAGTTCTTC
CASSLWDRGKNEQFF
>TRBV14|TRBD1|.|TRBJ2-7
TGTGCCAGCAGTCGACAGGGGGTGTGGGCCGAGCAGTACTTC
CASSRQGVWAEQYF
>TRBV4-1|TRBD2|.|TRBJ2-7
TGCGCCAGCGGACTAGCGGAGGGCTTCTCCTACGAGCAGTACTTC
CASGLAEGFSYEQYF
>TRBV20-1|.|many|TRBJ2-3
TGCAGTGCTAGTCGACCAGGGACTGGACCTAGCACAGATACGCAGTATTTT
CSASRPGTGPSTDTQYF
>TRBV6-1|.|.|TRBJ2-5
TGTGCCAGCAGTGAAGAGGGTAGACCACCCCAAGAGACCCAGTACTTC
CASSEEGRPPQETQYF
>TRBV20-1|.|.|TRBJ2-1
TGCAGTGCTAAAGTTGCGGCCGATTACAATGAGCAGTTCTTC
CSAKVAADYNEQFF
>TRBV7-2|.|few|TRBJ1-2
TGTGCCAGCAGACAGGGAGGGGTTGGCTACACCTTC
CASRQGGVGYTF